This T cell receptor (beta chain) is from a study of blood T cell repertoires in COVID-19. About the study: Researchers got acute and convalescent COVID-19 samples from the United States, Italy and Spain. The analysed material was cDNA or gDNA that came from T cells, B-cell-depleted T cells, or PBMCs.

The method was immunoSEQ multiplex PCR; TCRdb's version includes in-frame clones alone and lacks a portion of them. The sample has 300,000 or so clones, roughly 83% seen once. Trimming took 7 bases from V and 5 from J, leaving 17 bases between them. This CDR3 has 15 residues. Germline V gene data show CDR1 as MNHEY and CDR2 as SMNVEV (reference sequence). The chain recombines TRBV27 with TRBJ2-2, with TRBD1 as a possible D gene (6 bases). This clonotype was obtained from a woman aged 45-65 years with acute or convalescent COVID-19. The sequencing sample was made of peripheral blood. In DNA form, the CDR3 reads TGTGCCAGCACTCCACTGACAGGTCCTACCGGGGAGCTGTTTTTT. Translated: CASTPLTGPTGELFF.